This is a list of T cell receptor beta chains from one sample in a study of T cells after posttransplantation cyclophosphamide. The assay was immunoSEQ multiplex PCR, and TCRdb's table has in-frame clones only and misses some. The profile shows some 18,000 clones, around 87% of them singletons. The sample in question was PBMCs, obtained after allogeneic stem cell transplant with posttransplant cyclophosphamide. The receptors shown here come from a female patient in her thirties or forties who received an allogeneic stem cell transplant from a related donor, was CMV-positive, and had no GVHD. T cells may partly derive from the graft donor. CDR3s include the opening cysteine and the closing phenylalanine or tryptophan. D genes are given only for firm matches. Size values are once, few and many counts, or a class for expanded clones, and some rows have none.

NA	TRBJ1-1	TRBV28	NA	CASSLLAGTTEAFF	TGTGCCAGCAGTTTACTGGCCGGGACAACTGAAGCTTTCTTT
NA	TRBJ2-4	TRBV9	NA	CASSVVAGANIQYF	TGTGCCAGCAGCGTAGTGGCGGGTGCGAACATTCAGTACTTC
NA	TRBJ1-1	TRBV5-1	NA	CASSFNRENTEAFF	TGCGCCAGCAGCTTTAACCGGGAGAACACTGAAGCTTTCTTT
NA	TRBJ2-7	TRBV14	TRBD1	CASSRHRGYEQYF	TGTGCCAGCAGCCGCCACAGGGGTTACGAGCAGTACTTC
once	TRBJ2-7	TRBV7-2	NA	CASSLKEAGVYEQYF	TGTGCCAGCAGCCTTAAAGAGGCAGGGGTATACGAGCAGTACTTC
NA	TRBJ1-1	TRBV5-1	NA	CASSLDSGSNTEAFF	TGCGCCAGCAGCTTGGATTCGGGTTCGAACACTGAAGCTTTCTTT
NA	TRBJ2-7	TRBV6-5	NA	CASSYSLAYEQYF	TGTGCCAGCAGTTACTCCTTGGCTTACGAGCAGTACTTC
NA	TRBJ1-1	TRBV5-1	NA	CASSLQGTQNTEAFF	TGCGCCAGCAGCCTACAGGGCACTCAGAACACTGAAGCTTTCTTT
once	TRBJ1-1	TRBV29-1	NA	CSGSVGANTEAFF	TGCAGCGGGTCCGTGGGGGCGAACACTGAAGCTTTCTTT
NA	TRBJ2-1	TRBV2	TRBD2	CASHGGASYNEQFF	TGTGCCAGCCACGGGGGGGCCTCCTACAATGAGCAGTTCTTC
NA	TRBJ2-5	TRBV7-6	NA	CASSRSQETQYF	TGTGCCAGCAGCCGCAGCCAAGAGACCCAGTACTTC
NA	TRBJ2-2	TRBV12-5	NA	CASGLGRGGELFF	TGTGCTAGTGGTTTGGGCCGAGGGGGGGAGCTGTTTTTT
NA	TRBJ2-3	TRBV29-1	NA	CSFGWRNPSTDTQYF	TGCAGTTTTGGGTGGCGGAACCCCAGCACAGATACGCAGTATTTT
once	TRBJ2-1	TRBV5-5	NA	CALLTVSSYNEQFF	TGTGCCCTCTTAACTGTGAGCTCCTACAATGAGCAGTTCTTC
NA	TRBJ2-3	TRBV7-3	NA	CASSPLLSSTDTQYF	TGTGCCAGCAGTCCTTTACTTAGTAGCACAGATACGCAGTATTTT
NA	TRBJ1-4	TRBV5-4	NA	CASSNGGGANEKLFF	TGTGCCAGCAGCAATGGAGGGGGGGCTAATGAAAAACTGTTTTTT
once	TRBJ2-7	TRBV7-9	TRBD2	CASSWLAGGNYEQYF	TGTGCCAGCAGCTGGCTAGCGGGAGGGAACTACGAGCAGTACTTC
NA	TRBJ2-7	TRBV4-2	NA	CASSQAGVLSYKQYF	TGTGCCAGCAGCCAAGCGGGAGTTTTATCCTACAAGCAGTACTTC
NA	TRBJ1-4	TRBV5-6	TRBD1	CASSLRTGTNEKLFF	TGTGCCAGCAGCTTACGGACAGGGACTAATGAAAAACTGTTTTTT
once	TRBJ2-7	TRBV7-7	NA	CASSLPIDRPYEQYF	TGTGCTAGCAGCTTACCGATCGACAGGCCCTACGAGCAGTACTTC
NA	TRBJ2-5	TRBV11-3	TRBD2	CASSPGPAREQYF	TGTGCCAGCAGCCCGGGACCAGCGCGGGAGCAGTACTTC
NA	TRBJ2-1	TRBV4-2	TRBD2	CASSQEGLAGEQFF	TGTGCCAGCAGCCAAGAAGGACTAGCGGGTGAGCAGTTCTTC
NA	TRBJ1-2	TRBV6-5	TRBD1	CASSQGAPGGYTF	TGTGCCAGCAGCCAGGGGGCCCCCGGTGGCTACACCTTC
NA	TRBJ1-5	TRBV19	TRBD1	CASSILDRGSNQPQHF	TGTGCCAGTAGTATCCTAGACAGGGGTAGCAATCAGCCCCAGCATTTT
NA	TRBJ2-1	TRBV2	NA	CASSEVGLISNEQFF	TGTGCCAGCAGTGAAGTCGGACTAATCTCCAATGAGCAGTTCTTC
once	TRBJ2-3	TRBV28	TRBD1	CASSLGQPDTQYF	TGTGCCAGCAGTCTGGGACAGCCAGATACGCAGTATTTT
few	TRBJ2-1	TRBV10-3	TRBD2	CAISGTSGREPEQFF	TGTGCCATCAGTGGGACTAGCGGGAGGGAACCTGAGCAGTTCTTC
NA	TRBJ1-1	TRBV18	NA	CASSPPSSSGSLNTEAFF	TGTGCCAGCTCACCACCGTCTTCGTCCGGGAGCCTGAACACTGAAGCTTTCTTT
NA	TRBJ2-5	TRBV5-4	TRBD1	CASRGTGLRETQYF	TGTGCCAGCAGGGGGACAGGGCTTCGGGAGACCCAGTACTTC
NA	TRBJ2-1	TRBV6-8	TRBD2	CASTLKGMASGRAEYNEQFF	TGTGCCAGCACCCTAAAGGGGATGGCTAGCGGGAGGGCCGAATACAATGAGCAGTTCTTC
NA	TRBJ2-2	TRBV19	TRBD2	CASSMLAGGPGELFF	TGTGCCAGTAGTATGCTAGCGGGAGGGCCCGGGGAGCTGTTTTTT
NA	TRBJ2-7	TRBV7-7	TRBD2	CASSPGTRNEQYF	TGTGCTAGCAGCCCTGGGACTAGAAACGAGCAGTACTTC
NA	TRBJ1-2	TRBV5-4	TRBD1	CAGSAGQNYGYTF	TGTGCCGGCAGCGCGGGACAGAACTATGGCTACACCTTC
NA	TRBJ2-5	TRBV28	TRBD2	CASRVAGGLGGTQYF	TGTGCCAGCAGGGTAGCGGGAGGACTGGGGGGGACCCAGTACTTC
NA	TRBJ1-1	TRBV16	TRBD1	CASRPPGTGGRTEAFF	TGTGCCAGCAGGCCCCCCGGGACAGGGGGTCGGACTGAAGCTTTCTTT
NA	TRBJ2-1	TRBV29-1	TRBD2	CSVRGLAGGNEQFF	TGCAGCGTCCGGGGACTAGCGGGAGGGAATGAGCAGTTCTTC
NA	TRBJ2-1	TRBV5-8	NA	CASSGGPSYNEQFF	TGTGCCAGCAGCGGAGGGCCGTCCTACAATGAGCAGTTCTTC
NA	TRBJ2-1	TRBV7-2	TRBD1	CASSLRPGTGGGYNEQFF	TGTGCCAGCAGCTTACGTCCCGGGACAGGGGGCGGCTACAATGAGCAGTTCTTC
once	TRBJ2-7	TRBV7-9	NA	CASRGRGYEQYF	TGTGCCAGCAGAGGCAGGGGCTACGAGCAGTACTTC
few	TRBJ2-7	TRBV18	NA	CASSPSGSGRSYEQYF	TGTGCCAGCTCACCTTCAGGGTCAGGGCGCTCCTACGAGCAGTACTTC
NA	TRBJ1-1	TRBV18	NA	CASSPLSGLNTEAFF	TGTGCCAGCTCACCACTTTCGGGGTTGAACACTGAAGCTTTCTTT
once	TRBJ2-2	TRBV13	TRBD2	CASRILAGGRTGELFF	TGTGCCAGCAGGATTTTAGCGGGAGGAAGGACCGGGGAGCTGTTTTTT
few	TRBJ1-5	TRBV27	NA	CASSFTGRNQPQHF	TGTGCCAGCAGCTTTACAGGGCGCAATCAGCCCCAGCATTTT
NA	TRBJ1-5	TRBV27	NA	CASSLGGYSNQPQHF	TGTGCCAGCAGTTTAGGGGGGTATAGCAATCAGCCCCAGCATTTT
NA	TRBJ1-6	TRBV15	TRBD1	CATSRVRTGTLNSPLHF	TGTGCCACCAGCAGAGTTAGGACAGGGACCCTTAATTCACCCCTCCACTTT
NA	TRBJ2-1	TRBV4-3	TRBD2	CASSQGLADLIRDEQFF	TGCGCCAGCAGCCAAGGTCTAGCGGATTTAATTAGAGATGAGCAGTTCTTC
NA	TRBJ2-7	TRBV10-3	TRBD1	CAIKSDRSSYEQYF	TGTGCCATCAAATCGGACAGGAGCTCCTACGAGCAGTACTTC
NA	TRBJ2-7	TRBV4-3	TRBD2	CASSQDSAGGPYEQYF	TGCGCCAGCAGCCAAGATTCGGCGGGAGGGCCCTACGAGCAGTACTTC
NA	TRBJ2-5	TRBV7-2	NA	CASSLVGGRYPQETQYF	TGTGCCAGCAGCTTAGTTGGAGGCAGATACCCCCAAGAGACCCAGTACTTC
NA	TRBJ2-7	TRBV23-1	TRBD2	CASSQRGLAGVDHEQYF	TGCGCCAGCAGTCAACGGGGACTAGCGGGAGTAGACCACGAGCAGTACTTC
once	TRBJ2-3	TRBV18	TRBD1	CASSPPKGQGSTDTQYF	TGTGCCAGCTCACCTCCAAAGGGACAGGGGTCGACAGATACGCAGTATTTT
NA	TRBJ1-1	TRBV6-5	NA	CASSYSPATAYTEAFF	TGTGCCAGCAGTTACTCACCGGCTACAGCCTACACTGAAGCTTTCTTT
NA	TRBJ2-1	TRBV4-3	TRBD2	CASSQDLSFRGRGSYNEQFF	TGCGCCAGCAGCCAAGATCTAAGTTTCCGCGGGAGGGGATCCTACAATGAGCAGTTCTTC
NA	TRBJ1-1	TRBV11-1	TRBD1	CASSPGAQTGGNTEAFF	TGTGCCAGCAGCCCCGGGGCCCAAACAGGGGGCAACACTGAAGCTTTCTTT
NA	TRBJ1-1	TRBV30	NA	CAWSISGKEAFF	TGTGCCTGGAGCATCTCAGGGAAAGAAGCTTTCTTT
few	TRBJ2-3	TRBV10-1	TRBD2	CASSESFPSGRITDTQYF	TGCGCCAGCAGTGAGTCATTTCCTAGCGGGAGAATCACAGATACGCAGTATTTT
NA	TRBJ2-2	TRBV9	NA	CASRQWDTGELFF	TGTGCCAGCAGACAGTGGGACACCGGGGAGCTGTTTTTT
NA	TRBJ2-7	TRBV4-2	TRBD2	CASSQEFSLGGRIYEQYF	TGTGCCAGCAGCCAAGAATTTTCCCTTGGCGGGAGGATATACGAGCAGTACTTC
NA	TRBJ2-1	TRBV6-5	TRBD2	CASGGGTGRNEQFF	TGTGCCAGTGGGGGGGGGACCGGTCGAAATGAGCAGTTCTTC